Presented here are 20 T cell receptor beta chains from one specimen sequenced in a study of PD-L1 blockade in urothelial cancer. TCRdb keeps only in-frame clones here, not all; method: immunoSEQ multiplex PCR. The table lists about 74,000 clones, approximately 81% of them singletons. Sample: PBMCs, taken around atezolizumab (anti-PD-L1) treatment. These receptors originate from a man between 65 and 85 years old with urothelial cancer.

This clone was counted a few times. The chain couples TRBV19 to TRBJ2-7; TRBD2 matches 15 bases. Germline-derived CDR1 and CDR2 are LNHDA and SQIVND (reference sequence). The CDR3 spans 15 residues. V gave up 4 bases and J gave up 7 bases; unmatched junction bases: 5. The CDR3 protein is CASSTRTSGRGEQYF. The CDR3 DNA reads as TGTGCCAGTAGTACCCGGACTAGCGGGAGGGGTGAGCAGTACTTC.

This chain connects TRBV7-6 to TRBJ2-5, with unresolved D. The CDR3 loop spans 12 amino acids. The V end was cut by 5 bases, the J end by 4 bases, with 8 bases between. In germline, CDR1 is SGHVS, CDR2 FNYEAQ. CDR3 coding DNA: TGTGCCAGCAGCCCCCGCGGAGAGACCCAGTACTTC. It translates to CASSPRGETQYF.

J is TRBJ2-3 and V is TRBV28, with 13 bases lining up with TRBD2. CDR3 length: 18 residues. V was clipped by 2 bases and J by 3 bases; unmatched bases: 8. CDR1 MDHEN and CDR2 SYDVKM come from the germline V gene. This CDR3 is CASSLSGTSGMSTDTQYF. The CDR3 coding sequence is TGTGCCAGCAGTTTAAGTGGGACTAGCGGGATGTCGACAGATACGCAGTATTTT.

J is TRBJ2-1 and V is TRBV28, with 7 bases that match TRBD1. Germline CDR1 reads MDHEN; CDR2 reads SYDVKM. V was clipped by 6 bases and J by 9 bases; unmatched bases: 11. The CDR3 totals 14 residues. The CDR3 loop is CASSSLTAGGEQFF. The CDR3 DNA reads as TGTGCCAGCAGCTCCCTTACTGCAGGGGGTGAGCAGTTCTTC.

The chain has TRBV5-1 and TRBJ2-1, with 7 positions matching TRBD1. Germline CDR1 and CDR2: SGHRS and YFSETQ. CDR3 length: 14 residues. V trimming: 1 base; J trimming: 7 bases; junction bases outside the gene matches: 5. CDR3 DNA sequence: TGCGCCAGCAGCTTGTTACCACAGGGGAATGAGCAGTTCTTC. It codes for CASSLLPQGNEQFF.

This chain links TRBV28 with TRBJ2-2; 9 positions match TRBD2. V shed 8 bases, J shed 7 bases, and the junction held 8 bases outside the gene matches. CDR3 size: 14 residues. Germline loops: CDR1 MDHEN, CDR2 SYDVKM. The CDR3 DNA reads as TGTGCCAGCGGTGGCGGGAGGGCGGTCGGGGAGCTGTTTTTT. Translation: CASGGGRAVGELFF.

This clone was counted once. The chain has TRBV5-4 and TRBJ2-3, with D perhaps matching TRBD2 (6 bases). Germline CDR1 SGHNT, CDR2 YYREEE (reference sequence). This CDR3 region has 14 residues. The V and J ends lost 0 bases and 6 bases respectively, with 11 bases between them. CDR3 residues: CASSLAGGVDTQYF. In nucleotides, the CDR3 is TGTGCCAGCAGCTTGGCCGGCGGGGTGGATACGCAGTATTTT.

The genes are TRBV10-2 and TRBJ2-7; D uncertain. V was clipped by 2 bases and J by 3 bases, with 14 bases between them. The CDR3 consists of 15 residues. Germline CDR1 WSHSY, CDR2 SAAADI. The CDR3 sequence is CASSEAGSSVYEQYF. The CDR3 bases are TGCGCCAGCAGTGAGGCAGGCTCCTCCGTCTACGAGCAGTACTTC.

This chain uses TRBV18 with TRBJ1-2, with 9 positions matching TRBD1. V lost 3 bases, J lost 7 bases, and 6 bases stayed unmatched. Germline V CDR1 and CDR2: KGHSH, LQKENI. This CDR3 is built from 14 residues. CDR3 bases: TGTGCCAGCTCACCGGAACAGGGGGCGCTTGGCTACACCTTC. It is translated as CASSPEQGALGYTF.

The V call is TRBV10-2, the J call TRBJ2-7; TRBD2 agrees at 13 bases. V was clipped by 5 bases and J by 5 bases; unmatched bases: 3. Germline CDR1 is WSHSY and CDR2 is SAAADI. This CDR3 region has 14 residues. CDR3 nucleotides: TGCGCCAGCAGTAGGACTAGCGGGAGCAACGAGCAGTACTTC. Protein: CASSRTSGSNEQYF.

The V gene is TRBV7-9, the J gene TRBJ2-7; 9 bases match TRBD1. J lost 0 bases, V lost 4 bases, and 13 bases had no gene match. The CDR3 is 18 residues long. Germline V lookup: CDR1 SEHNR, CDR2 FQNEAQ (reference sequence). The CDR3 DNA reads TGTGCCAGCAGCTGGGGACAGGGATGGTCGGGGGGCTCCTACGAGCAGTACTTC. It yields the protein CASSWGQGWSGGSYEQYF.

The V gene is TRBV5-4, the J gene TRBJ2-3, with D perhaps matching TRBD1 (5 bases). The V gene's germline CDR1 is SGHNT and CDR2 YYREEE (reference sequence). The CDR3 runs 15 residues. The V end lost 1 base, the J end lost 0 bases, and 9 bases lay between the germline ends. CDR3 amino acids: CASSLKGPSTDTQYF. Written as DNA, the CDR3 is TGTGCCAGCAGCTTGAAGGGGCCCAGCACAGATACGCAGTATTTT. The full variable domain, with the rest looked up from reference TRBV5-4 and TRBJ2-3, is ETGVTQSPTHLIKTRGQQVTLRCSSQSGHNTVSWYQQALGQGPQFIFQYYREEENGRGNFPPRFSGLQFPNYSSELNVNALELDDSALYLCASSLKGPSTDTQYFGPGTRLTVL.

The V gene is TRBV27, the J gene TRBJ1-1; 7 nucleotides line up with TRBD1. The CDR3 totals 15 residues. V was clipped by 2 bases and J by 4 bases; unmatched bases: 7. Per germline, CDR1 MNHEY and CDR2 SMNVEV (reference sequence). The CDR3 loop is CASSLGTVGTTEAFF. The CDR3 DNA is TGTGCCAGCAGTTTAGGGACAGTGGGGACCACTGAAGCTTTCTTT.

V is TRBV25-1 and J is TRBJ2-3; 9 nucleotides agree with TRBD2. The germline CDR1 and CDR2 sequences are MGHDK and SYGVNS. CDR3 length: 14 amino acids. Trimming removed 7 bases from V and 3 bases from J; junction bases left unmatched: 5. The DNA for the CDR3 is TGTGCCAGCACTAACAGCGGGGGGACAGATACGCAGTATTTT. It yields the protein CASTNSGGTDTQYF.

The chain recombines TRBV5-4 with TRBJ2-3; D gene unclear. CDR3 length: 11 residues. Trimming took off 1 base at V and 5 bases at J, with 2 bases between the two ends. The germline V gene encodes CDR1 SGHNT and CDR2 YYREEE (reference sequence). The CDR3 DNA sequence: TGTGCCAGCAGCTTGCAAGATACGCAGTATTTT. Its protein is CASSLQDTQYF. Looking up the rest from reference TRBV5-4 and TRBJ2-3 gives the full variable domain: ETGVTQSPTHLIKTRGQQVTLRCSSQSGHNTVSWYQQALGQGPQFIFQYYREEENGRGNFPPRFSGLQFPNYSSELNVNALELDDSALYLCASSLQDTQYFGPGTRLTVL.

This chain links TRBV15 with TRBJ2-2, with D maybe TRBD1 (7 bases). Germline CDR1 reads LNHNV; CDR2 reads YYDKDF (reference sequence). Trimming shortened V by 8 bases and J by 4 bases, and 14 bases separated the two germline ends. This CDR3 has 14 residues. CDR3: CATSRQGGTGELFF. CDR3 bases: TGTGCCACCTCTCGGCAGGGGGGCACCGGGGAGCTGTTTTTT.

The V gene is TRBV5-1, the J gene TRBJ2-1, with 10 bases aligning to TRBD2. The CDR3 has 15 amino acids. CDR1 is SGHRS and CDR2 is YFSETQ in the germline V gene. V trimming: 2 bases; J trimming: 9 bases; junction bases outside the gene matches: 8. This chain's CDR3 is CASSLSGRADGEQFF. Here the CDR3 DNA reads TGCGCCAGCAGCTTAAGCGGGAGGGCCGATGGTGAGCAGTTCTTC.

Written as DNA, the CDR3 is TGTGCCAGCAGCCCTTTGCAGGCAAGCACAGATACGCAGTATTTT. This gives the protein CASSPLQASTDTQYF. This chain links TRBV7-9 with TRBJ2-3, with D hard to call. Trimming removed 5 bases from V and 0 bases from J, with 12 bases in between. Germline V gene data show CDR1 as SEHNR and CDR2 as FQNEAQ (reference sequence). The CDR3 totals 15 residues.

V and J are TRBV11-2 and TRBJ2-1; D not certain. The V end lost 0 bases, the J end lost 2 bases, and 11 bases lay between the germline ends. This CDR3 has 16 amino acids. In germline, CDR1 is SGHAT, CDR2 FQNNGV. This chain's CDR3 is CASSLDRRRPYNEQFF. The CDR3 DNA follows: TGTGCCAGCAGCTTAGATCGGCGGAGACCCTACAATGAGCAGTTCTTC.

This rearrangement joins TRBV19 to TRBJ1-5, with 7 bases that match TRBD1. The J segment lost 4 bases and the V segment lost 5 bases, leaving 14 bases of the junction unmatched. Per germline, CDR1 LNHDA and CDR2 SQIVND (reference sequence). The CDR3 has 17 amino acids. DNA for the CDR3: TGTGCCAGTAGTTGGTTACAGGGGAGTCTAATAAATCAGCCCCAGCATTTT. This sequence encodes CASSWLQGSLINQPQHF.